The TCR beta chain under discussion was sequenced for a study of PD-1 blockade in classical Hodgkin lymphoma. Background on the study: Patients were dosed intravenously with nivolumab at 3 mg/kg every 2 weeks.

Notes on this clone: Its antigen is not known.

Here immunoSEQ multiplex PCR was the method, and the copy in TCRdb shows in-frame clones only, minus some. This table holds 35,000 to 45,000 clones, roughly 88% found once. Following autologous stem cell transplantation, relapse occurred in every patient, and exposure to brentuximab vedotin varied. The CDR3 spans 16 residues. The ends lost 1 base at V and 8 bases at J; junction bases unmatched: 6. Germline CDR1 MGHRA, CDR2 YSYEKL. General study findings and limits: A significant rise in TCR diversity by C4D1 was seen for CD4+ but not CD8+ cells. Diversity similar to that of newly diagnosed patients was seen at baseline in complete responders.

The chain links TRBV4-1 to TRBJ2-3; 13 bases agree with TRBD2. Sequenced material: peripheral blood mononuclear cells (PBMCs), taken before the second cycle of nivolumab. This receptor was identified in a human donor with classical Hodgkin lymphoma. The CDR3 nucleotides are TGCGCCAGCAGCCAAGGAGGACTAGCGGGAGTTAGTACGCAGTATTTT. It encodes CASSQGGLAGVSTQYF.